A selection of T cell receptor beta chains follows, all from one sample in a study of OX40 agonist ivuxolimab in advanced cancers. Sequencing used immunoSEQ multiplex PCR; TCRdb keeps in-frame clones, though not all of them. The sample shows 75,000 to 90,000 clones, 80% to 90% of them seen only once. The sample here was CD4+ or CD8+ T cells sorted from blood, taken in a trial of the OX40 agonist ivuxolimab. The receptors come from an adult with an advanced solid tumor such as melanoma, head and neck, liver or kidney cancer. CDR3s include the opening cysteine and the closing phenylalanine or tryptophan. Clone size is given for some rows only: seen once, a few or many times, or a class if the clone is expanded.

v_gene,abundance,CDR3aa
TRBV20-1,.,CSARPTHEQYF
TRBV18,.,CASSPPTGQGNEQFF
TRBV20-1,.,CSARGEGGAFF
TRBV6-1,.,CASRDPGSNYGYTF
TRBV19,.,CASSSLLAARQETQYF
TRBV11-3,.,CASSGTSGGIQYF
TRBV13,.,CASRDRGNTQETQYF
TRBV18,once,CASSQATRNYGYTF
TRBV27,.,CASSLGGGGPANYGYTF
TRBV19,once,CASSPLSTRGAYEQYF
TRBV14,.,CASSPLGSYEQYF
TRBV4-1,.,CASSGTGVTDTQYF
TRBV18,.,CASSPVANTGELFF
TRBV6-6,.,CASRRDAVEDQYF
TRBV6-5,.,CASSYHRQGLHEQYF
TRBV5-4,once,CASRPGLAGVLYEQFF
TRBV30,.,CACERNTEAFF
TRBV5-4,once,CASSSGVGGLEETQYF
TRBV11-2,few,CASSTDRGLSNSPLHF
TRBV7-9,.,CASSQTPSPWEEQYF
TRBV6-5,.,CASSKDRAGNTEAFF
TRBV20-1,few,CSEGGDYGYTF
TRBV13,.,CASSFRGRTGRTDTQYF
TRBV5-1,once,CASSQGLVGTEQFF
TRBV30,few,CAWSAGTRNQPQHF
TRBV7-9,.,CASSPYQGDYGYTF
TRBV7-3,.,CASSWDRSSDGYTF
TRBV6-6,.,CASRGSRAYSNQPQHF
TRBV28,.,CASSFLQGYEQYF
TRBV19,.,CASTPKHYGADTQYF
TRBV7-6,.,CASSLRLAGEQYF
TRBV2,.,CASSVDRPYEQYF
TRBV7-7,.,CASSMELGTSQGAQYF
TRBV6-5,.,CASSQTRSGAGELFF
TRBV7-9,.,CASSKETGGGVYGYTF
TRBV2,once,CASTLEGVRETQYF
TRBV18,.,CASSPGRGGNQPQHF
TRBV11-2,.,CASSLVPSGPGWNEQFF
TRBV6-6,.,CASSHPPGTGELFF
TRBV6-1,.,CASTRVQSNQPQHF
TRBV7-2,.,CASSLSREGYEQFF
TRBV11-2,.,CASSLGSHPTQYF
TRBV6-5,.,CASRWGNTIYF
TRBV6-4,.,CASSDGRPAAAFF
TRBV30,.,CAWSGGYNQPQHF
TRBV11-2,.,CASSFDFSGSYNEQFF
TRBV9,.,CASSPDLFSGTEAFF
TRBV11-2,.,CASSPTGGSPLHF
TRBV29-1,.,CSAGTDPGEKLFF
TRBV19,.,CASSKGRYGYTF
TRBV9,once,CASSVGASGSAPNEQFF
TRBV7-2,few,CASSKDRYGYTF
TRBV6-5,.,CASSYGGAYQETQYF